Listed here are 30 T cell receptor beta chains from one sample, sequenced in a study of blood T cell repertoires in COVID-19. TCRdb keeps only in-frame clones here, not all; method: immunoSEQ multiplex PCR. The sample lists fewer than 40,000 clones, approximately 88% occurring once. The sequenced material came from peripheral blood. These receptor sequences come from a human donor in a cohort sampled during active COVID-19.

This sequence joins TRBV6-5 and TRBJ2-5, with 10 bases identical to TRBD2. Losses at the gene ends were 6 bases for V and 5 bases for J; bases not matched to a gene: 6. The CDR3 totals 14 residues. Germline values: CDR1 MNHEY, CDR2 SVGAGI. This chain's CDR3 is CASSRLAGRETQYF. For the CDR3, the DNA is TGTGCCAGCAGCCGACTAGCGGGTAGGGAGACCCAGTACTTC.

The DNA of the CDR3 is TGTGCCAGTAGTGCGCCTAGCGGGAGCTTAGAGACCCAGTACTTC. Protein sequence: CASSAPSGSLETQYF. The chain is built from TRBV19 and TRBJ2-5; 10 nucleotides match TRBD2. Looked up from germline, CDR1 is LNHDA and CDR2 is SQIVND (reference sequence). The V and J ends lost 5 bases and 4 bases, in that order; junction bases with no gene match: 7. The CDR3 spans 15 residues.

The gene calls are TRBV4-3 and TRBJ2-6; TRBD2 agrees at 7 bases. The CDR3 length is 19 residues. Germline V gives CDR1 LGHNA, CDR2 YSLEER. V was clipped by 0 bases and J by 0 bases; unmatched bases: 8. The CDR3 DNA reads TGCGCCAGCAGCCAAGATCCCTCTAGCGGAGGCTCTGGGGCCAACGTCCTGACTTTC. This translates into CASSQDPSSGGSGANVLTF.

The J gene is TRBJ2-3, the V gene TRBV2; the match to TRBD2 covers 7 bases. The germline gives CDR1 SNHLY, CDR2 FYNNEI. The CDR3 contains 16 residues. The V segment lost 6 bases and the J segment 1 base; nucleotides outside the gene matches: 10. For the CDR3, the DNA is TGTGCCAGCAGGACGGCAGCGGGGATAGGCACAGATACGCAGTATTTT. Translation gives CASRTAAGIGTDTQYF.

This clone was observed once. The rearrangement joins TRBV3-1 (or the pseudogene TRBV3-2) to TRBJ2-7; weak D call: TRBD2 (5 bases). Trimming took off 5 bases at V and 3 bases at J, with 8 bases between the two ends. The CDR3 is 12 residues long. Germline V CDR1 and CDR2: LGHDT, YNNKEL (reference sequence). DNA for the CDR3: TGTGCCAGCAGCGCGGGCCTCTACGAGCAGTACTTC. Translation: CASSAGLYEQYF.

This chain joins TRBV24-1 and TRBJ1-5; the D is unclear. V gave up 1 base and J gave up 4 bases, with 4 bases separating them. The CDR3 sequence is 13 residues long. Per the germline V gene, CDR1 is KGHDR and CDR2 is SFDVKD. CDR3 residues: CATSDFQNQPQHF. CDR3 DNA: TGTGCCACCAGTGATTTTCAGAATCAGCCCCAGCATTTT.

V gene TRBV12-2 combines with J gene TRBJ2-1; the table names TRBD2, a call not compared with the DNA. TRBV12-2 is a pseudogene. The length of the CDR3 is 18 residues. The CDR3 DNA is TGTGCAAGTCGCACCCCAACGATAAGCGGGAGAATCTACAATGAGCAGTTCTTC. Amino acids: CASRTPTISGRIYNEQFF.

The chain joins TRBV5-4 to TRBJ2-1, with 8 bases matching TRBD2. Germline CDR1 is SGHNT and CDR2 is YYREEE (reference sequence). The CDR3 totals 16 residues. The V gene end was trimmed by 4 bases and the J gene end by 3 bases; junction bases not matched to a gene: 9. CDR3 DNA sequence: TGTGCCAGCAGCCCCTTAGCGGGGTTAAGCTACAATGAGCAGTTCTTC. Translated, it gives CASSPLAGLSYNEQFF.

The chain is built from TRBV28 and TRBJ2-1; 14 nucleotides agree with TRBD2. The length of the CDR3 is 14 residues. Germline V gene lookup returns CDR1 MDHEN and CDR2 SYDVKM. The V segment lost 10 bases and the J segment 7 bases; nucleotides outside the gene matches: 6. The CDR3 sequence is CATARTSGRNEQFF. CDR3 DNA: TGTGCCACCGCCCGGACTAGCGGGAGGAATGAGCAGTTCTTC.

The CDR3: CASSFGRTGPGDEQYF. CDR3 coding DNA: TGTGCCAGCAGCTTCGGAAGGACAGGCCCGGGGGACGAGCAGTACTTC. V is TRBV7-8 and J is TRBJ2-7; D may be TRBD1 (7 bases). With 3 bases removed from V and 5 bases from J, the gap between germline ends came to 20 bases. CDR1 and CDR2 from the germline V gene are SGHVS and FQNEAQ. The CDR3 loop spans 16 amino acids. The whole variable domain, remainder taken from reference TRBV7-8 and TRBJ2-7, is GAGVSQSPRYKVAKRGQDVALRCDPISGHVSLFWYQQALGQGPEFLTYFQNEAQLDKSGLPSDRFFAERPEGSVSTLKIQRTQQEDSAVYLCASSFGRTGPGDEQYFGPGTRLTVT.

The chain carries TRBV15 and TRBJ1-2; TRBD1 aligns across 10 bases. CDR1 is LNHNV, CDR2 YYDKDF, per germline (reference sequence). The CDR3 extends over 15 amino acids. Trimming cost V 1 base and J 6 bases; bases outside gene matches: 5. CDR3 coding DNA: TGTGCCACCAGCAGAGCGTCGGGACAGGGGAATGGCTACACCTTC. It translates to CATSRASGQGNGYTF.

The chain is built from TRBV10-3 and TRBJ1-2; D gene unclear. From germline, CDR1 is ENHRY and CDR2 SYGVKD. The CDR3 contains 15 residues. Trimming took 1 base from V and 3 from J, leaving 12 bases between them. CDR3: CAISEFRGEDYGYTF. CDR3 DNA sequence: TGTGCCATCAGTGAGTTCCGGGGTGAGGACTATGGCTACACCTTC.

The chain recombines TRBV5-1 with TRBJ1-2; 7 positions agree with TRBD1. V was clipped by 5 bases and J by 2 bases; unmatched bases: 9. CDR1 is SGHRS and CDR2 is YFSETQ in the germline V gene. This CDR3 is 15 amino acids long. The CDR3 sequence: CASSLGGQPNYGYTF. The CDR3 DNA sequence: TGCGCCAGCAGTTTAGGGGGACAGCCGAACTATGGCTACACCTTC. The full variable domain, with the rest looked up from reference TRBV5-1 and TRBJ1-2, is KAGVTQTPRYLIKTRGQQVTLSCSPISGHRSVSWYQQTPGQGLQFLFEYFSETQRNKGNFPGRFSGRQFSNSRSEMNVSTLELGDSALYLCASSLGGQPNYGYTFGSGTRLTVV.

This clone was picked up one time. This chain connects TRBV5-1 to TRBJ2-3, with 10 bases lining up with TRBD2. V was pared by 3 bases and J by 4 bases, with 14 bases of the junction left unmatched. CDR1 and CDR2 (germline): SGHRS, YFSETQ. The CDR3 consists of 18 residues. In nucleotides, the CDR3 is TGCGCCAGCAGCTCCCCTAGTCTAGCGGGGGTTCATGCAGATACGCAGTATTTT. Residues: CASSSPSLAGVHADTQYF.

This clone was recorded only once. The chain recombines TRBV10-3 with TRBJ2-2, with D perhaps TRBD2 (5 bases). The CDR3 totals 13 residues. Trimming cost V 8 bases and J 7 bases, with 14 bases left between them. Germline CDR1 is ENHRY and CDR2 is SYGVKD. In nucleotides, the CDR3 is TGTGCCATCTCCCCGGAGGCGGGCGGGGAGCTGTTTTTT. Translation: CAISPEAGGELFF.

This clone was seen only a few times. The genes are TRBV7-9 and TRBJ2-7; D may be TRBD2 (6 bases). Germline V gene data show CDR1 as SEHNR and CDR2 as FQNEAQ (reference sequence). This CDR3 comprises 16 residues. Trimming took 0 bases from V and 4 from J, leaving 16 bases between them. Written as DNA, the CDR3 is TGTGCCAGCAGCTTAGCGGAGCGGGCTTACGGGTACGAGCAGTACTTC. This gives the protein CASSLAERAYGYEQYF. Combining the CDR3 with reference TRBV7-9 and TRBJ2-7 gives the whole variable domain DTGVSQNPRHKITKRGQNVTFRCDPISEHNRLYWYRQTLGQGPEFLTYFQNEAQLEKSRLLSDRFSAERPKGSFSTLEIQRTEQGDSAMYLCASSLAERAYGYEQYFGPGTRLTVT.

The chain links TRBV18 to TRBJ2-2; tentative D call: TRBD2 (5 bases). The V gene's germline CDR1 is KGHSH and CDR2 LQKENI. The CDR3 sequence is 16 residues long. V lost 4 bases and J lost 1, with 13 bases in between. In DNA form, the CDR3 reads TGTGCCAGCTCACGTCGGGGTACAGAGAACACCGGGGAGCTGTTTTTT. Encoded protein: CASSRRGTENTGELFF.

The J gene is TRBJ2-1, the V gene TRBV24-1; TRBD2 aligns across 8 bases. Germline CDR1 is KGHDR and CDR2 is SFDVKD. The CDR3 has 16 amino acids. With V trimmed by 4 bases and J by 4 bases, 8 bases remained unmatched. Here the CDR3 reads CATSDGRASGYNEQFF. The CDR3 region has the DNA TGTGCCACCAGTGACGGGAGGGCTAGCGGTTACAATGAGCAGTTCTTC.

The J gene is TRBJ1-5, the V gene TRBV7-6; 7 nucleotides match TRBD1. The CDR3 is 15 residues long. V trimming: 2 bases; J trimming: 3 bases; junction bases outside the gene matches: 4. CDR1 is SGHVS and CDR2 is FNYEAQ in the germline V gene. CDR3 region: CASSLSTGSNQPQHF. CDR3 coding DNA: TGTGCCAGCAGCTTATCGACAGGGTCCAATCAGCCCCAGCATTTT.

The J gene is TRBJ2-7, the V gene TRBV2, with 11 positions matching TRBD2. This CDR3 has 15 amino acids. The germline gives CDR1 SNHLY, CDR2 FYNNEI. With 7 bases clipped from V and 2 bases from J, the junction kept 7 bases outside the gene matches. The CDR3 is CASNPGLAAAYEQYF. The DNA of the CDR3 is TGTGCCAGCAACCCGGGACTAGCGGCGGCCTACGAGCAGTACTTC.

The V and J genes are TRBV19 and TRBJ2-5, with a possible D match to TRBD2 (5 bases). Trimming cost V 4 bases and J 5 bases, with 14 bases left between them. Per germline, CDR1 LNHDA and CDR2 SQIVND (reference sequence). CDR3 length: 14 residues. CDR3 in amino acids: CASSTGWIGETQYF. CDR3 DNA sequence: TGTGCCAGTAGTACGGGATGGATCGGGGAGACCCAGTACTTC.

This clone was found once. The chain is built from TRBV18 and TRBJ2-1; 13 positions agree with TRBD2. Per the germline V gene, CDR1 is KGHSH and CDR2 is LQKENI. The CDR3 is made up of 16 amino acids. The junction had 5 bases not matched to a gene; V was cut back by 4 bases and J by 5 bases. The DNA for the CDR3 is TGTGCCAGCTCACTGACGACTAGCGGGGGGAACAATGAGCAGTTCTTC. Translation: CASSLTTSGGNNEQFF.

This chain joins TRBV6-2 or TRBV6-3 and TRBJ2-7; the match to TRBD1 covers 7 bases. Germline V gives CDR1 MNHEY, CDR2 SVGEGT. The V segment lost 5 bases and the J segment 3 bases; nucleotides outside the gene matches: 7. CDR3 length equals 14 residues. This chain's CDR3 is CASSTGTEFYEQYF. CDR3 coding DNA: TGTGCCAGCAGTACCGGGACAGAATTCTACGAGCAGTACTTC.

J is TRBJ2-7 and V is TRBV19; 13 nucleotides line up with TRBD2. The length of the CDR3 is 16 residues. Germline values: CDR1 LNHDA, CDR2 SQIVND (reference sequence). Trimming at V came to 4 bases and at J to 5 bases, leaving 8 bases not matched to a gene. The DNA for the CDR3 is TGTGCCAGTAGTAAAGGGACTAGCGGGACGAACCACGAGCAGTACTTC. Its translation is CASSKGTSGTNHEQYF.

V is TRBV15 and J is TRBJ1-5; D possibly corresponds to TRBD1 (5 bases). CDR1 is LNHNV and CDR2 is YYDKDF in the germline V gene (reference sequence). This CDR3 comprises 15 residues. V was clipped by 0 bases and J by 4 bases, with 10 bases between them. The CDR3 DNA reads TGTGCCACCAGCAGAGATTTGGCAGGGAATCAGCCCCAGCATTTT. As protein: CATSRDLAGNQPQHF.

The V gene is TRBV6-2 or TRBV6-3, the J gene TRBJ1-1, with TRBD1 matching 10 bases. J lost 2 bases, V lost 0 bases, and 9 bases had no gene match. CDR3 size: 18 residues. Germline V gives CDR1 MNHEY, CDR2 SVGEGT. The CDR3: CASSYSLSRDRGNTEAFF. Written as DNA, the CDR3 is TGTGCCAGCAGTTACTCCCTAAGCCGGGACAGGGGAAACACTGAAGCTTTCTTT.

The chain couples TRBV30 to TRBJ1-5; D is possibly TRBD1 (6 bases). The V gene's germline CDR1 is GTSNPN and CDR2 SVGIG (reference sequence). V was cut by 1 base and J by 4 bases, with 11 bases left in between. This CDR3 comprises 14 residues. For the CDR3, the DNA is TGTGCCTGGAGTGAGAGACAGGTAAATCAGCCCCAGCATTTT. Its protein product is CAWSERQVNQPQHF.

V is TRBV27 and J is TRBJ2-5; 7 nucleotides agree with TRBD2. This CDR3 is 14 amino acids long. The V segment lost 5 bases and the J segment 1 base; nucleotides outside the gene matches: 4. Germline lookup yields CDR1 MNHEY and CDR2 SMNVEV (reference sequence). The CDR3 loop is CASSRWGGQETQYF. The CDR3 DNA follows: TGTGCCAGCAGTAGGTGGGGGGGCCAAGAGACCCAGTACTTC.

The V and J genes are TRBV5-1 and TRBJ2-2; possible D gene TRBD2, 7 bases. The V gene lost 7 bases and the J gene lost 2 bases, with 18 bases spanning the gap. The CDR3 totals 16 residues. The germline CDR1 and CDR2 sequences are SGHRS and YFSETQ. CDR3 sequence (DNA): TGCGCCAGCGACGAGACGGGGGGCGCAAACACCGGGGAGCTGTTTTTT. Amino acid sequence: CASDETGGANTGELFF. Filled out from reference TRBV5-1 and TRBJ2-2, the complete variable domain reads KAGVTQTPRYLIKTRGQQVTLSCSPISGHRSVSWYQQTPGQGLQFLFEYFSETQRNKGNFPGRFSGRQFSNSRSEMNVSTLELGDSALYLCASDETGGANTGELFFGEGSRLTVL.

V usage is TRBV19 and J usage is TRBJ2-1; 7 nucleotides agree with TRBD2. This CDR3 region has 12 residues. The ends lost 3 bases at V and 9 bases at J; junction bases unmatched: 2. Germline V gene data show CDR1 as LNHDA and CDR2 as SQIVND (reference sequence). The CDR3 region has the DNA TGTGCCAGTAGTATCGGGGGGAGTGAGCAGTTCTTC. The encoded protein is CASSIGGSEQFF.